This T cell receptor beta chain was identified in a study of OX40 agonist ivuxolimab in advanced cancers. Study-wide context: Patients received the agonistic anti-OX40 (CD134) antibody ivuxolimab.

V shed 4 bases, J shed 6 bases, and the junction held 6 bases outside the gene matches. Looked up from germline, CDR1 is SGHNT and CDR2 is YYREEE (reference sequence). The CDR3 is 14 residues long. TCRdb keeps only in-frame clones here, not all; method: immunoSEQ multiplex PCR. The table has 60,000 to 70,000 clones, approximately 92% seen once. Note on this clone: Its antigen is currently unknown.

Study results and limitations: Nonresponders, in some cases, also had low normalized T-cell clonal expansion.

The sequencing here drew on CD4+ or CD8+ T cells sorted from blood, taken in a trial of the OX40 agonist ivuxolimab. This sequence was found in an adult with an advanced solid tumor such as melanoma, head and neck, liver or kidney cancer. The chain joins TRBV5-4 to TRBJ2-7, with 11 positions matching TRBD1. The CDR3 bases are TGTGCCAGCAGCATCGGACAGGGGGCGGGCGAGCAGTACTTC. This translates into CASSIGQGAGEQYF. Filled out from reference TRBV5-4 and TRBJ2-7, the complete variable domain reads ETGVTQSPTHLIKTRGQQVTLRCSSQSGHNTVSWYQQALGQGPQFIFQYYREEENGRGNFPPRFSGLQFPNYSSELNVNALELDDSALYLCASSIGQGAGEQYFGPGTRLTVT.